Below, 12 T cell receptor beta chains from the same sample are listed, as sequenced in a study of blood T cell repertoires in COVID-19. The data were produced by immunoSEQ multiplex PCR, yet TCRdb's version contains in-frame clones alone and is incomplete. The sample consists of approximately 150,000 clones, roughly 82% of them appearing once. The sample consisted of peripheral blood. These receptors all come from a human donor in a cohort sampled during active COVID-19.

The J gene is TRBJ2-2, the V gene TRBV11-3; 7 bases match TRBD2. The V segment lost 5 bases and the J segment 6 bases; nucleotides outside the gene matches: 9. Germline CDR1 SGHNT, CDR2 YENEEA. The CDR3 extends over 15 amino acids. CDR3 bases: TGTGCCAGCAGCCCCGAGGGAGGGGATTCCGGGGAGCTGTTTTTT. Its protein is CASSPEGGDSGELFF.

This clone has only one observation. This chain uses TRBV5-1 with TRBJ2-5, with D hard to call. V gave up 4 bases and J gave up 1 base, with 14 bases separating them. Germline lookup yields CDR1 SGHRS and CDR2 YFSETQ. This CDR3 is built from 15 residues. CDR3 coding DNA: TGCGCCAGCAGCCGAAACACCGGGTCCCAAGAGACCCAGTACTTC. It encodes CASSRNTGSQETQYF.

Regarding this clone: A junction end diverges from the germline sequence, so it may reflect a read error. The rearrangement uses TRBV7-7 and TRBJ2-3, with TRBD2 identical over 7 bases. This CDR3 comprises 15 residues. Germline V gene data show CDR1 as SSHAT and CDR2 as FNYEAQ (reference sequence). In DNA form, the CDR3 reads TGTGCTAGCAGCTCCGGGGGGACTCTGACAGATACGCAGTATTTT. It encodes CASSSGGTLTDTQYF. The full variable domain, with the rest looked up from reference TRBV7-7 and TRBJ2-3, is GAGVSQSPRYKVTKRGQDVTLRCDPISSHATLYWYQQALGQGPEFLTYFNYEAQPDKSGLPSDRFSAERPEGSISTLTIQRTEQRDSAMYRCASSSGGTLTDTQYFGPGTRLTVL.

The chain couples TRBV3-1 (or the pseudogene TRBV3-2) to TRBJ2-1; 8 positions agree with TRBD2. The CDR3 length is 12 residues. V shed 3 bases, J shed 15 bases, and the junction held 7 bases outside the gene matches. Germline CDR1 is LGHDT and CDR2 is YNNKEL (reference sequence). CDR3 bases: TGTGCCAGCAGCCACCAAGCGGGAGCGGCGTTCTTC. This codes for CASSHQAGAAFF.

The rearrangement joins TRBV9 to TRBJ2-1; TRBD2 matches at 11 bases. Germline V gene sequence: CDR1 SGDLS, CDR2 YYNGEE. The CDR3 is made up of 20 amino acids. The J segment lost 5 bases and the V segment lost 0 bases, leaving 16 bases of the junction unmatched. The CDR3 sequence: CASSVEGGGNSGGAHNEQFF. DNA for the CDR3: TGTGCCAGCAGCGTAGAGGGAGGAGGGAATAGCGGGGGGGCGCACAATGAGCAGTTCTTC.

The chain recombines TRBV30 with TRBJ1-1; 8 bases line up with TRBD1. Germline V CDR1 and CDR2: GTSNPN, SVGIG (reference sequence). The CDR3 sequence is 14 residues long. V was clipped by 8 bases and J by 4 bases; unmatched bases: 12. DNA of the CDR3: TGTGCCGCAGAACAGGGGGTTTCGGTCACTGAAGCTTTCTTT. This encodes CAAEQGVSVTEAFF.

The rearrangement uses TRBV3-1 (or the pseudogene TRBV3-2) and TRBJ1-1; 10 nucleotides agree with TRBD1. Germline assignment: CDR1 LGHDT and CDR2 YNNKEL (reference sequence). The CDR3 has 14 residues. After removal of 3 bases from V and 6 bases from J, the junction contained 4 bases not matched to a gene. CDR3 DNA: TGTGCCAGCAGCCAGCTAGGACAGGGGGCTGAAGCTTTCTTT. Translating gives CASSQLGQGAEAFF.

The chain employs TRBV9 and TRBJ1-4, with 8 bases lining up with TRBD1. CDR3 length: 13 residues. Germline V lookup: CDR1 SGDLS, CDR2 YYNGEE. J lost 7 bases, V lost 3 bases, and 2 bases had no gene match. The CDR3 DNA reads TGTGCCAGCAGCGCAGGGACAGGTGAAAAACTGTTTTTT. Its protein product is CASSAGTGEKLFF.

This chain links TRBV9 with TRBJ2-2, with 7 bases identical to TRBD2. Per the germline V gene, CDR1 is SGDLS and CDR2 is YYNGEE. This CDR3 spans 16 amino acids. J gave up 6 bases and V 5 bases, and 13 bases lay outside the gene matches. The CDR3 loop is CASRVTGGGGPGELFF. The DNA for the CDR3 is TGTGCCAGCAGAGTTACTGGCGGGGGAGGACCCGGGGAGCTGTTTTTT.

In this sample, this clone turned up a few times. J is TRBJ2-5 and V is TRBV5-1; D possibly corresponds to TRBD2 (6 bases). Germline V gene lookup returns CDR1 SGHRS and CDR2 YFSETQ. This CDR3 is built from 13 residues. The V end was cut by 5 bases, the J end by 3 bases, with 11 bases between. DNA for the CDR3: TGCGCCAGCAGGCATACGGGAGAAGAGACCCAGTACTTC. Its protein is CASRHTGEETQYF.

V is TRBV11-2 and J is TRBJ1-1; D is undetermined. Germline V CDR1 and CDR2: SGHAT, FQNNGV. V was clipped by 1 base and J by 4 bases, with 10 bases between them. The length of the CDR3 is 14 residues. The CDR3 loop reads CASSLVGGSTEAFF. CDR3 sequence (DNA): TGTGCCAGCAGCTTAGTAGGCGGGTCCACTGAAGCTTTCTTT.

The V and J genes are TRBV5-4 and TRBJ1-4; 8 bases fit TRBD1. CDR3 size: 16 residues. In germline, CDR1 is SGHNT, CDR2 YYREEE (reference sequence). Unmatched junction bases numbered 7, after V lost 0 bases and J lost 6 bases. DNA for the CDR3: TGTGCCAGCAGCTTGGGGACAGGGTTATCCGATGAAAAACTGTTTTTT. It codes for CASSLGTGLSDEKLFF. Variable domain in full (rest from reference TRBV5-4 and TRBJ1-4): ETGVTQSPTHLIKTRGQQVTLRCSSQSGHNTVSWYQQALGQGPQFIFQYYREEENGRGNFPPRFSGLQFPNYSSELNVNALELDDSALYLCASSLGTGLSDEKLFFGSGTQLSVL.